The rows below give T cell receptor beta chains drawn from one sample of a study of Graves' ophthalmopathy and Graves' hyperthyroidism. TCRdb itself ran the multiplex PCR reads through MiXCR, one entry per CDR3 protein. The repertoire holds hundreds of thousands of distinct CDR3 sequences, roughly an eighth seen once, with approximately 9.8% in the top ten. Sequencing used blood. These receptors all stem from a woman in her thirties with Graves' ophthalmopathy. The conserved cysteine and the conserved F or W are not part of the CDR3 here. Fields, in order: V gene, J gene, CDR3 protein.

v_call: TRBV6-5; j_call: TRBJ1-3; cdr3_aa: ASSPHQGGSGNTIY
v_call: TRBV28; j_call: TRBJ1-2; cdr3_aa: ASSRGPYGYT
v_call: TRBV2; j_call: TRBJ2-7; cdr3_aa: ASAKLPIQGMVNEQY
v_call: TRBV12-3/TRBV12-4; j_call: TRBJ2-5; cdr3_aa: ASSVYEEGGQTQY
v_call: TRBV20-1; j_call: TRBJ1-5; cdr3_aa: SARDEGMSNQPQH
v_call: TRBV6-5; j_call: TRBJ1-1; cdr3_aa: ASSSTDRGQTEAF
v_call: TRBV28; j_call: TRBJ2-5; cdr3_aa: ASSFTVIGETQY
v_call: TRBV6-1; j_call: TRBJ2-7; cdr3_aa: ASSRTSGYEQY
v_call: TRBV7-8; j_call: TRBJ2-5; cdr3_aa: ASSSTSGGAGETQY
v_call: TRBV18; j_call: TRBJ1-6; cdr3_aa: ASSRRQGKDSPLH
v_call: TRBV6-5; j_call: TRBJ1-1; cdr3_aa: ASSLSNSEAF
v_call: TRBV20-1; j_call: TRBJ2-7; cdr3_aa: SAYMDAYEQY
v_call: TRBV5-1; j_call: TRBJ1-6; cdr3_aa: ASSLAPGQGAYSPLH
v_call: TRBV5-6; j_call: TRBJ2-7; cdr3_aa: ASSIVVAGGTYEQY
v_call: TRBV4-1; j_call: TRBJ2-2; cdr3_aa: ASSLSGGQGGELF
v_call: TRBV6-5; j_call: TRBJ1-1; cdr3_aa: ASSYGTKRTEAF
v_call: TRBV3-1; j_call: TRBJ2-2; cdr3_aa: ASSQDIDRPNTGELF
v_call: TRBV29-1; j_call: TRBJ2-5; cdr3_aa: SVEGGTETQY
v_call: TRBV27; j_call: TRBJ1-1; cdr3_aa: ASSLLPLGQHTEAF
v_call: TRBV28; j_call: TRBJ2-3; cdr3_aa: ASSSGAGSTDSQY
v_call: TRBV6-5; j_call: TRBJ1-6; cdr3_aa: ASSYGRQGGSPLH
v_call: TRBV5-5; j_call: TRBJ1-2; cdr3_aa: ASSPDSLAGYT